This T cell receptor beta chain was retrieved from a study of OX40 agonist ivuxolimab in advanced cancers. Describing the broader study: The costimulatory receptor OX40 (CD134) was targeted by ivuxolimab, a fully human IgG2 agonistic monoclonal antibody. Intravenous ivuxolimab was administered to patients every 2 weeks at six dose levels: 0.01, 0.1, 0.3, 1.5, 3 and 10 mg/kg. Of the roughly 52 patients in dose escalation, about 20 had hepatocellular carcinoma, some 15 had melanoma, 9 had renal cell carcinoma and 9 had head and neck cancer. The dose-escalation cohort was approximately 83% male with a mean age of about 60 years, ranging from about 23 to 85. Patients were allowed to have had prior anti-PD-1, anti-PD-L1 or anti-CTLA-4 therapy, and approximately 39% of the dose-escalation patients had been treated with checkpoint inhibitors. Three dose-escalation patients achieved partial responses, one with hepatocellular carcinoma and two with cutaneous melanoma. Peripheral TCRbeta sequencing was intended to test whether TCR sequence diversity was altered and clonal T-cell expansion was caused by ivuxolimab. The paper describes the monotherapy dose-escalation part (N ≈ 52 patients) of the phase I trial of ivuxolimab.

Patients with a history of autoimmune disease or receiving systemic immunosuppression were excluded from the trial. In every dose cohort, peripheral blood was drawn for TCR sequencing at baseline, cycle 4 day 1, and cycle 7 day 1. The samples were drawn from a first-in-human, open-label, multicenter phase I dose-escalation trial of ivuxolimab. The trial enrolled adults with locally advanced or metastatic head and neck squamous cell, hepatocellular, melanoma or renal cell carcinoma. Before TCR sequencing, CD4+ T cells and CD8+ T cells were sorted from peripheral blood as separate populations. The germline V gene provides CDR1 SGHDN and CDR2 FVKESK. The CDR3 measures 14 amino acids from cysteine to phenylalanine. The retained sequence is limited to the CDR3, 42 bases, with the frame set at the first base. The V end loses 1 base and the J end loses 10 bases, and a stretch of 14 bases separates them.

Genomic DNA was extracted from sorted cells for sequencing of the TCRbeta CDR3 region. The immunoSEQ Assay was used to sequence the TCRbeta CDR3 regions. TCRdb limited this immuneACCESS table to in-frame rearrangements with V and J called. A share of clones is missing; checked studies link under half to unresolved V genes, and the rest is unexplained. A total of about 10,000 clones appear in this sample, roughly 90% of them only once. The top ten clones comprise more than 10% of the sample. The paper as a whole reports these results and caveats: Which antigens the clonally expanded peripheral T cells were specific for was not determined. At doses of 0.1 to 3.0 mg/kg, clonal expansion of both CD4+ and CD8+ T cells in blood was seen between baseline and week 6. After ivuxolimab, CD8+ T cells had more expanded clones than CD4+ T cells on average. In the 0.1-3.0 mg/kg groups, partial responders were among the patients with the lowest normalized peripheral clonal expansion, particularly in CD8+ T cells. Low levels of normalized T-cell clonal expansion were also shown by some nonresponding patients.

About this clone itself: This receptor's antigen is unknown. The sample holds no much larger clone one base away, and base qualities are not on file.

Material: CD4+ or CD8+ T cells sorted from blood, obtained in a trial of the OX40 agonist ivuxolimab. The rearranged chain carries TRBV14 and TRBJ2-1; TRBD2 is possibly the D segment (5 matching bases). The sequence was obtained from an adult with an advanced solid tumor such as melanoma, head and neck, liver or kidney cancer. The DNA is as follows: TGTGCCAGCAGCCAAGCCCCCGGGGATTTAGAGCAGTTCTTC. It translates as CASSQAPGDLEQFF.